The table lists the clone carrying this T cell receptor beta chain with a count of one. What it binds is unknown. V gave up 3 bases and J gave up 3 bases, with 9 bases separating them. The germline V gene has CDR1 MDHEN and CDR2 SYDVKM. This CDR3 has 13 amino acids. These data come from a study of blood T cells in healthy people across ages. Study overall: Roughly one uniquely barcoded beta molecule per two T cells was captured. Study conclusions and caveats: More naive CD4+ cells and higher diversity marked long-lived donors relative to aged donors.

A second PCR, run for roughly 7 to 11 cycles, used a sample-barcoded 5' primer plus a J-beta primer mix. TCRdb reanalysed the 5' RACE reads using MiXCR and keeps one entry per CDR3 protein. The sample includes under 850,000 distinct CDR3 sequences, roughly 35% of them seen just once. This receptor was identified in a man younger than 35 in good health. Source material: blood. The chain is built from TRBV28 and TRBJ2-7; D is unresolved. The CDR3 DNA is TGTGCCAGCAGTTTGTCGTTCGGCTACGAGCAGTACTTC. This codes for CASSLSFGYEQYF. The full variable domain, with the rest looked up from reference TRBV28 and TRBJ2-7, is DVKVTQSSRYLVKRTGEKVFLECVQDMDHENMFWYRQDPGLGLRLIYFSYDVKMKEKGDIPEGYSVSREKKERFSLILESASTNQTSMYLCASSLSFGYEQYFGPGTRLTVT.